These T cell receptor beta chains were read from a single sample in a study of T cell changes during pregnancy in multiple sclerosis. Using immunoSEQ multiplex PCR, the repertoire was profiled, and TCRdb retains in-frame clones only, with some absent. The repertoire holds about 120,000 clones, with roughly 90% as singletons. The sample was peripheral blood, taken in the third trimester of pregnancy. The receptor source for this set is a female donor with multiple sclerosis, enrolled in a pregnancy study. Each CDR3 is given with its conserved first and last residue. D genes are given only for firm matches. For some rows the clone size is stated as once, few or many, or as a class when expanded; others skip it.

v_gene	abundance	d_gene	j_gene	CDR3nt	CDR3aa
TRBV25-1	-	-	TRBJ2-3	TGTGCCAGCAGTGAGGGGGGAGACACAGATACGCAGTATTTT	CASSEGGDTDTQYF
TRBV9	-	TRBD2	TRBJ2-1	TGTGCCAGCAGCCCGGGGGGTCTTATGGACCCCTACAATGAGCAGTTCTTC	CASSPGGLMDPYNEQFF
TRBV6-5	-	-	TRBJ2-2	TGTGCCAGCAGTTCTCCGGGTTCGGGATGGGAGCTGTTTTTT	CASSSPGSGWELFF
TRBV6-1	-	-	TRBJ2-7	TGTGCCAGCAGTGGAGGGCTCCCCTACGAGCAGTACTTC	CASSGGLPYEQYF
TRBV27	-	-	TRBJ2-7	TGTGCCAGCAGTTTAGGCGGCAGGGGCTTGTACTTC	CASSLGGRGLYF
TRBV6-6	-	-	TRBJ2-1	TGTGCCAGCAGTTACCCGGGGGACAGTAAAAGTGAGCAGTTCTTC	CASSYPGDSKSEQFF
TRBV7-2	-	-	TRBJ1-1	TGTGCCAGCAGCTTGGCAGGGTTGGCGAACACTGAAGCTTTCTTT	CASSLAGLANTEAFF
TRBV9	-	-	TRBJ2-1	TGTGCCAGCAGCGCTTCGGGGGTCGATGAGCAGTTCTTC	CASSASGVDEQFF
TRBV30	-	TRBD1	TRBJ2-7	TGTGCCTGGAGCGCCCGATTCCGGGACAGGGGGCCCTACGAGCAGTACTTC	CAWSARFRDRGPYEQYF
TRBV5-6	-	-	TRBJ2-3	TGTGCCAGCAGCCAACTGCTGGATACGCAGTATTTT	CASSQLLDTQYF
TRBV7-9	-	TRBD1	TRBJ2-2	TGTGCCAGCAGCCGGACAGGCGACACCGGGGAGCTGTTTTTT	CASSRTGDTGELFF
TRBV19	-	-	TRBJ1-5	TGTGCCAGTAGTATCGGGGTTCAGCCCCAGCATTTT	CASSIGVQPQHF
TRBV27	-	TRBD1	TRBJ1-1	TGTGCCAGCAGCAGCCGGGACAGGGGGCCTACTGAAGCTTTCTTT	CASSSRDRGPTEAFF
TRBV2	once	TRBD1	TRBJ2-3	TGTGCCAGCAGTCGGGACAGATCCACAGATACGCAGTATTTT	CASSRDRSTDTQYF
TRBV5-1	-	-	TRBJ2-5	TGCGCCAGCAGCCTGACTCCAGGGGAAGAGACCCAGTACTTC	CASSLTPGEETQYF